These T cell receptor beta chains were read from a single sample in a study of vaccination effects on CD4 cells after COVID-19. These receptors are not linked to any known antigen. TCRdb's table, derived via immunoSEQ multiplex PCR, lists solely in-frame clones and lacks some. Of tens of thousands of clones in the sample, about three quarters were seen once. Material: CD4+ T cells from PBMCs cultured with HCoV-229E spike peptides, obtained before COVID-19 vaccination. Receptors were obtained from a human donor who received a COVID-19 vaccine. CDR3s include the opening cysteine and the closing phenylalanine or tryptophan. Each record gives: clone size, J gene, V gene, CDR3 length, D gene, CDR3 protein, CDR3 DNA. The D gene is left open where the match is weak. Part of the rows lack a size; the others show once, few, many or a class for expanded clones.

NA,TRBJ2-3,TRBV5-6,19,TRBD2,CASSLSLGAWRGGTDTQYF,TGTGCCAGCAGCTTGAGTCTGGGGGCTTGGCGGGGGGGCACAGATACGCAGTATTTT
once,TRBJ1-1,TRBV5-6,19,NA,CASSFFRTWGSLLSTEAFF,TGTGCCAGCAGCTTTTTTCGAACGTGGGGATCTCTATTGAGCACTGAAGCTTTCTTT
few,TRBJ1-2,TRBV20-1,12,NA,CSASLESGGYTF,TGCAGTGCTAGTCTGGAGTCGGGTGGCTACACCTTC
NA,TRBJ1-2,TRBV15,13,NA,CATSSRDFYGYTF,TGTGCCACCAGCAGCAGAGACTTCTATGGCTACACCTTC
NA,TRBJ1-5,TRBV4-1,14,NA,CASSQLIANQPQHF,TGCGCCAGCAGCCAGCTGATTGCAAATCAGCCCCAGCATTTT
NA,TRBJ1-5,TRBV10-3,17,NA,CAISESRGVYSNQPQHF,TGTGCCATCAGTGAGTCGAGGGGGGTCTATAGCAATCAGCCCCAGCATTTT
NA,TRBJ2-3,TRBV5-4,14,NA,CASSFSGAPDTQYF,TGTGCCAGCAGCTTCTCGGGGGCCCCAGATACGCAGTATTTT
NA,TRBJ2-2,TRBV7-9,15,TRBD1,CASNTGTGNTGELFF,TGTGCCAGCAATACCGGGACAGGGAACACCGGGGAGCTGTTTTTT
NA,TRBJ1-2,TRBV5-4,16,TRBD1,CASSAGGVRGTYGYTF,TGTGCCAGCAGCGCAGGGGGGGTTCGGGGGACCTATGGCTACACCTTC
NA,TRBJ1-1,TRBV21-1,17,NA,CASSKAKGSRQELEAFF,TGTGCCAGCAGCAAAGCCAAGGGGTCTAGGCAGGAGTTGGAAGCTTTCTTT
NA,TRBJ1-1,TRBV19,13,NA,CASSISIVTEAFF,TGTGCCAGTAGTATTAGTATCGTCACTGAAGCTTTCTTT
NA,TRBJ2-7,TRBV27,15,TRBD1,CASSSRTGRRYEQYF,TGTGCCAGCAGTTCTCGGACAGGACGCCGGTACGAGCAGTACTTC
NA,TRBJ2-7,TRBV11-2,13,NA,CASSLEGIYEQYF,TGTGCCAGCAGCTTAGAAGGAATCTACGAGCAGTACTTC
NA,TRBJ1-2,TRBV21-1,17,NA,CASSKLGAVSPYYGYTF,TGTGCCAGCAGCAAATTGGGGGCAGTTTCCCCCTACTATGGCTACACCTTC
NA,TRBJ2-3,TRBV20-1,15,NA,CSASRTVAGTDTQYF,TGCAGTGCTAGTAGGACAGTCGCGGGCACAGATACGCAGTATTTT
NA,TRBJ2-3,TRBV11-2,16,NA,CASSLPPSLAADTQYF,TGTGCCAGCAGCTTACCCCCCTCCCTAGCTGCAGATACGCAGTATTTT
NA,TRBJ2-3,TRBV3-1/TRBV3-2,19,TRBD2,CASSQALGLAGGLPDTQYF,TGTGCCAGCAGCCAAGCCTTGGGACTAGCGGGAGGGCTCCCAGATACGCAGTATTTT
few,TRBJ2-1,TRBV6-5,15,TRBD1,CASSYSGQTYNEQFF,TGTGCCAGCAGTTACTCGGGACAGACCTACAATGAGCAGTTCTTC
NA,TRBJ1-1,TRBV19,15,NA,CASSIGSSGSLRTFF,TGTGCCAGTAGTATCGGGAGCTCGGGATCCCTCAGGACTTTCTTT
NA,TRBJ1-4,TRBV7-2,16,TRBD1,CASSLASGGANEKLFF,TGTGCCAGCAGCTTAGCGTCAGGGGGGGCGAATGAAAAACTGTTTTTT
NA,TRBJ1-6,TRBV25-1,15,NA,CASSESGIYNSPLHF,TGTGCCAGCAGTGAATCGGGAATTTATAATTCACCCCTCCACTTT
once,TRBJ2-3,TRBV4-1,16,NA,CASSQTPNVGTDTQYF,TGCGCCAGCAGCCAGACCCCGAATGTGGGCACAGATACGCAGTATTTT
NA,TRBJ2-1,TRBV10-3,15,TRBD2,CAIREAGGASDEQFF,TGTGCCATCAGAGAAGCGGGGGGGGCCTCAGATGAGCAGTTCTTC
NA,TRBJ2-3,TRBV2,15,TRBD2,CASSWASGSINTQYF,TGTGCCAGCAGTTGGGCTAGCGGGAGTATAAATACGCAGTATTTT
NA,TRBJ2-3,TRBV18,13,NA,CASSQADTDTQYF,TGTGCCAGCTCACAAGCGGACACAGATACGCAGTATTTT
few,TRBJ2-1,TRBV4-1,16,TRBD2,CASSQDKAGGRHEQFF,TGCGCCAGCAGCCAAGATAAGGCGGGGGGGCGTCATGAGCAGTTCTTC
NA,TRBJ2-2,TRBV19,16,NA,CASRGGTAARAGELFF,TGTGCCAGTAGGGGAGGGACAGCCGCTAGGGCCGGGGAGCTGTTTTTT
NA,TRBJ2-7,TRBV27,11,NA,CASRRAGEQYF,TGTGCCAGCAGAAGGGCAGGCGAGCAGTACTTC
NA,TRBJ2-3,TRBV6-4,14,NA,CATRAGYRTDTQYF,TGTGCCACCCGAGCGGGTTATCGCACAGATACGCAGTATTTT
NA,TRBJ2-1,TRBV6-5,16,NA,CASSYSPGQSYNEQFF,TGTGCCAGCAGTTACTCTCCGGGACAATCCTACAATGAGCAGTTCTTC
NA,TRBJ1-6,TRBV2,15,NA,CASSVRVPYNSPLHF,TGTGCCAGCAGTGTCAGGGTGCCCTATAATTCACCCCTCCACTTT
NA,TRBJ2-1,TRBV11-3,13,NA,CASSLGTYNEQFF,TGTGCCAGCAGCTTAGGCACCTACAATGAGCAGTTCTTC
few,TRBJ1-1,TRBV18,14,NA,CASSPGQTNTEAFF,TGTGCCAGCTCACCCGGACAAACTAACACTGAAGCTTTCTTT